What follows are 29 T cell receptor beta chains derived from one specimen sequenced in a study of human T cells and chemical hapten exposure. TCRdb redid the calling of the RACE reads with MiXCR, one entry per CDR3 protein. The data contain approximately 92,000 distinct CDR3 sequences, roughly 11% of them singletons. Time point indicated: patch test 2, 6 weeks after DPC sensitization. Treatment in this sample: therapeutic diphenylcyclopropenone sensitization with weekly scalp DPC. The input for sequencing was whole blood, taken in connection with sensitization to the hapten diphenylcyclopropenone (DPC). Receptor source: a woman between 40 and 55 years old with alopecia areata. Some clones in this sample may be carry-over from other donors' samples.

This clonotype was counted between two and nine times. The chain employs TRBV20-1 and TRBJ1-4; 8 bases are shared with TRBD1. The germline V gene has CDR1 DFQATT and CDR2 SNEGSKA (reference sequence). The CDR3 spans 14 residues. Losses at the gene ends were 4 bases for V and 5 bases for J; bases not matched to a gene: 6. The CDR3 spells CSATLTGANEKLFF. The CDR3 DNA reads as TGCAGTGCTACTTTGACAGGGGCGAATGAAAAACTGTTTTTT.

This clonotype was counted at least ten times. The chain couples TRBV2 to TRBJ2-7, with TRBD2 as a possible D gene (7 bases). This CDR3 has 15 residues. The germline V gene encodes CDR1 SNHLY and CDR2 FYNNEI. Trimming stripped 5 bases from V and 4 bases from J, with 18 bases between. CDR3 loop: CASSWLAGALYEQYF. The CDR3 region has the DNA TGTGCCAGCAGTTGGTTGGCGGGGGCATTATACGAGCAGTACTTC.

This chain links TRBV6-6 with TRBJ2-1; 11 bases are shared with TRBD1. There are 15 residues in the CDR3. V trimming: 2 bases; J trimming: 7 bases; junction bases outside the gene matches: 4. From germline, CDR1 is MNHNY and CDR2 SVGAGI (reference sequence). The CDR3 DNA is TGTGCCAGCAGTTACGGACAGGGGGCACGGAATGAGCAGTTCTTC. It codes for CASSYGQGARNEQFF.

The sample holds many counts of this clonotype. The V and J genes are TRBV29-1 and TRBJ1-2, with 9 bases identical to TRBD1. Germline trimming cut 7 bases from V and 5 bases from J; bases unmatched to any gene: 8. Germline V lookup: CDR1 SQVTM, CDR2 ANQGSEA. The CDR3 is made up of 13 amino acids. The CDR3 coding sequence is TGCAGCGCTAGGGACAGGGAACCATATGGCTACACCTTC. It translates to CSARDREPYGYTF.

The V gene is TRBV12-5, the J gene TRBJ2-5; 8 bases align to TRBD2. CDR1 is LGHNT and CDR2 is FRNRAP in the germline V gene. V lost 1 base and J lost 0; bases outside the gene matches: 4. The CDR3 runs to 16 residues. The CDR3 here is CASGLGSGTHQETQYF. DNA for the CDR3: TGTGCTAGTGGTTTGGGTAGCGGGACCCACCAAGAGACCCAGTACTTC. The full variable domain, its missing parts supplied by reference TRBV12-5 and TRBJ2-5, is DARVTQTPRHKVTEMGQEVTMRCQPILGHNTVFWYRQTMMQGLELLAYFRNRAPLDDSGMPKDRFSAEMPDATLATLKIQPSEPRDSAVYFCASGLGSGTHQETQYFGPGTRLLVL.

The rearrangement links TRBV7-2 to TRBJ1-3; 9 nucleotides match TRBD1. This CDR3 has 14 amino acids. The J segment lost 4 bases and the V segment lost 5 bases, leaving 3 bases of the junction unmatched. In germline, CDR1 is SGHTA, CDR2 FQGNSA. The DNA of the CDR3 is TGTGCCAGCAGCGTAGGGACAGGGGGAAACACCATATATTTT. Amino acids: CASSVGTGGNTIYF.

The DNA of the CDR3 is TGTGCCAGCAGTTCCGTCGGGACGGGCCGTTTGGCGGGAAGTTATGACGGGGAGCTGTTTTTT. Translation: CASSSVGTGRLAGSYDGELFF. This chain uses TRBV6-2 or TRBV6-3 with TRBJ2-2; maybe TRBD2 (6 bases). The V gene lost 4 bases and the J gene lost 7 bases, with 34 bases spanning the gap. There are 21 residues in the CDR3. CDR1 is MNHEY, CDR2 SVGEGT, per germline.

With respect to this clonotype: The junction departs from germline at one end; a sequencing error may be responsible. The chain joins TRBV7-7 to TRBJ1-3; 7 nucleotides match TRBD1. This CDR3 has 14 amino acids. The germline V gene encodes CDR1 SSHAT and CDR2 FNYEAQ (reference sequence). This chain's CDR3 is CASSAGTVGNTIYF. CDR3 in DNA: TGTGCTAGCAGCGCCGGGACAGTCGGAAACACCATATATTTT.

Ten or more counts support this clonotype. The rearrangement links TRBV6-2 or TRBV6-3 to TRBJ1-5, with D uncertain. This CDR3 contains 16 residues. V was cut by 2 bases and J by 1 base, with 12 bases left in between. Germline V gene sequence: CDR1 MNHEY, CDR2 SVGEGT. CDR3 coding DNA: TGTGCCAGCAGTTACCGTAAAGGAGCGAGCAATCAGCCCCAGCATTTT. Its protein product is CASSYRKGASNQPQHF.

The chain uses TRBV5-1 and TRBJ2-1, with TRBD2 matching over 10 bases. This CDR3 has 14 residues. The germline CDR1 and CDR2 sequences are SGHRS and YFSETQ. V trimming: 7 bases; J trimming: 1 base; junction bases outside the gene matches: 2. CDR3 protein: CASQREGSYNEQFF. As DNA, the CDR3 is TGCGCCAGCCAGCGGGAGGGTTCCTACAATGAGCAGTTCTTC.

This clonotype was observed many times. The chain uses TRBV4-1 and TRBJ1-1; D is perhaps TRBD1 (6 bases). This CDR3 contains 14 residues. V was pared by 8 bases and J by 5 bases, with 18 bases between. Germline CDR1 reads MGHRA; CDR2 reads YSYEKL. This CDR3 is CASLAIGGGTEAFF. CDR3 sequence (DNA): TGCGCCAGCCTAGCAATAGGGGGGGGGACTGAAGCTTTCTTT.

In this sample, this clonotype turned up a few times. The chain employs TRBV20-1 and TRBJ1-1; TRBD1 matches at 8 bases. The CDR3 runs 13 residues. V gave up 5 bases and J gave up 3 bases; unmatched junction bases: 5. Germline CDR1 and CDR2: DFQATT and SNEGSKA (reference sequence). CDR3 DNA sequence: TGCAGTGCTCCGGGCAGGGGGCACACTGAAGCTTTCTTT. It encodes CSAPGRGHTEAFF.

The rearrangement joins TRBV6-2 or TRBV6-3 to TRBJ1-2; 11 positions match TRBD1. V gave up 4 bases and J gave up 8 bases; unmatched junction bases: 12. The germline gives CDR1 MNHEY, CDR2 SVGEGT. The CDR3 is 16 amino acids. The CDR3 sequence is CASSSSGQGGAEGYTF. For the CDR3, the DNA is TGTGCCAGCAGTTCCTCGGGACAGGGGGGAGCGGAAGGCTACACCTTC.

This clonotype was seen a few times. The CDR3 region has the DNA TGTGCCAGCAGCCTCCGCCCGACCGCTGAAGCTTTCTTT. Translating gives CASSLRPTAEAFF. The chain joins TRBV6-2 or TRBV6-3 to TRBJ1-1; no firm D call. V was shortened by 6 bases and J by 6 bases, with 14 bases between the two germline ends. Germline V gene lookup returns CDR1 MNHEY and CDR2 SVGEGT. CDR3 length: 13 residues.

The rearrangement joins TRBV6-1 to TRBJ1-1; 8 nucleotides line up with TRBD1. This CDR3 has 15 amino acids. CDR1 and CDR2 (germline): MNHNS, SASEGT. J was trimmed by 5 bases and V by 3 bases; bases with no gene match: 8. The chain's CDR3 is CASSERDRMGTEAFF. CDR3 DNA sequence: TGTGCCAGCAGTGAGAGGGACAGGATGGGGACTGAAGCTTTCTTT.

This clonotype has at least ten counts. The rearrangement links TRBV10-3 to TRBJ2-7, with 7 bases lining up with TRBD1. This CDR3 is built from 14 residues. Losses at the gene ends were 4 bases for V and 5 bases for J; bases not matched to a gene: 8. Per germline, CDR1 ENHRY and CDR2 SYGVKD. The CDR3 spells CAISVGQADNEQYF. In nucleotides, the CDR3 is TGTGCCATCAGTGTTGGACAGGCGGACAACGAGCAGTACTTC.

This chain uses TRBV5-1 with TRBJ1-2; unclear D gene. The CDR3 runs 12 residues. Trimming removed 0 bases from V and 6 bases from J, with 6 bases in between. Germline V gene lookup returns CDR1 SGHRS and CDR2 YFSETQ. The CDR3 DNA is TGCGCCAGCAGCTTGGCAAAAGATGGCTACACCTTC. Amino acid sequence: CASSLAKDGYTF.

The chain couples TRBV6-5 to TRBJ1-1, with no clear D. The germline V and J ends were trimmed by 0 bases and 0 bases, with 8 bases remaining between them. Looked up from germline, CDR1 is MNHEY and CDR2 is SVGAGI. The CDR3 is 15 residues long. The CDR3 loop is CASSYSGSMNTEAFF. For the CDR3, the DNA is TGTGCCAGCAGTTACTCTGGCAGCATGAACACTGAAGCTTTCTTT.

There are many counts of this clonotype. The J gene is TRBJ2-3, the V gene TRBV6-5; no clear D gene. There are 15 residues in the CDR3. The germline gives CDR1 MNHEY, CDR2 SVGAGI. V lost 6 bases to trimming and J lost 4 bases, with 17 bases between them. The CDR3 loop reads CASSHFRSNPDTQYF. The CDR3, as DNA: TGTGCCAGCAGCCACTTTAGATCGAACCCAGATACGCAGTATTTT.

This chain links TRBV6-5 with TRBJ1-3; 7 bases line up with TRBD1. Germline V gene sequence: CDR1 MNHEY, CDR2 SVGAGI. There are 14 residues in the CDR3. J was trimmed by 1 base and V by 4 bases; bases with no gene match: 1. The CDR3 region has the DNA TGTGCCAGCAGTTTCAGGGGGTCTGGAAACACCATATATTTT. Encoded protein: CASSFRGSGNTIYF.

As for this clonotype: Compared with germline, one end of the junction differs, possibly owing to a read error. The chain carries TRBV20-1 and TRBJ2-3; D ambiguous. CDR1 and CDR2 from the germline V gene are DFQATT and SNEGSKA (reference sequence). The CDR3 loop spans 14 amino acids. CDR3 DNA: TGCAGTGCAAGAGGCGTACTAAGCACAGATACGCAGAATTTT. It translates to CSARGVLSTDTQNF.

This chain links TRBV6-5 with TRBJ2-6; no definite D call. The V end was cut by 2 bases, the J end by 0 bases, with 8 bases between. CDR1 and CDR2 (germline): MNHEY, SVGAGI. The CDR3 runs 16 residues. The CDR3 protein is CASSYGSNSGANVLTF. DNA for the CDR3: TGTGCCAGCAGTTACGGGTCCAACTCTGGGGCCAACGTCCTGACTTTC.

This clonotype was counted many times. The rearrangement joins TRBV7-8 to TRBJ2-2; maybe TRBD2 (5 bases). In germline, CDR1 is SGHVS, CDR2 FQNEAQ. The CDR3 loop spans 14 amino acids. Deletions cut 2 bases from V and 7 bases from J, with 11 bases between. CDR3 DNA: TGTGCCAGCAGCTTATACCCGGGAATCGGGGAGCTGTTTTTT. Translation: CASSLYPGIGELFF.

In the case of this clonotype: The junction departs from germline at one end; a sequencing error may be responsible. The chain combines TRBV19 with TRBJ2-2; D perhaps matches TRBD1 (6 bases). This CDR3 region has 16 residues. Germline V gives CDR1 LNHDA, CDR2 SQIVND (reference sequence). The CDR3 DNA reads TGTGTCAGTAGTATAGTCAGGGGCAGGAACACCGGGGAGCTGTTTTTT. It is translated as CVSSIVRGRNTGELFF. The full variable domain, with the rest looked up from reference TRBV19 and TRBJ2-2, is DGGITQSPKYLFRKEGQNVTLSCEQNLNHDAMYWYRQDPGQGLRLIYYSQIVNDFQKGDIAEGYSVSREKKESFPLTVTSAQKNPTAFYLCVSSIVRGRNTGELFFGEGSRLTVL.

This clonotype was seen at least ten times. The CDR3 reads CASSLHLKTVKNTEAFF. The CDR3 DNA reads TGCGCCAGCAGCCTACATCTTAAGACAGTGAAGAACACTGAAGCTTTCTTT. The chain employs TRBV4-3 and TRBJ1-1; possible D gene TRBD1, 5 bases. The CDR3 covers 17 residues. The germline gives CDR1 LGHNA, CDR2 YSLEER. V lost 4 bases and J 1 base, leaving 19 bases between the germline ends.

The rearrangement links TRBV15 to TRBJ2-1, with 8 bases fitting TRBD2. In germline, CDR1 is LNHNV, CDR2 YYDKDF (reference sequence). Trimming took 3 bases from V and 1 from J; bases not matched to a gene: 8. This CDR3 has 17 amino acids. In nucleotides, the CDR3 is TGTGCCACCAGCAGGGAACTAGCGGTCCGATCCTACAATGAGCAGTTCTTC. Protein sequence: CATSRELAVRSYNEQFF. Filled out from reference TRBV15 and TRBJ2-1, the complete variable domain reads DAMVIQNPRYQVTQFGKPVTLSCSQTLNHNVMYWYQQKSSQAPKLLFHYYDKDFNNEADTPDNFQSRRPNTSFCFLDIRSPGLGDTAMYLCATSRELAVRSYNEQFFGPGTRLTVL.

The chain has TRBV20-1 and TRBJ2-3; D not resolved. Germline V gives CDR1 DFQATT, CDR2 SNEGSKA (reference sequence). The CDR3 spans 11 residues. Trimming took off 5 bases at V and 5 bases at J, with 8 bases between the two ends. The CDR3 is CSAPIKDTQYF. The CDR3 nucleotides are TGCAGTGCTCCGATAAAAGATACGCAGTATTTT.

This clonotype has at least ten counts. V and J are TRBV29-1 and TRBJ1-3, with D perhaps matching TRBD1 (6 bases). This CDR3 has 10 residues. Per the germline V gene, CDR1 is SQVTM and CDR2 is ANQGSEA. V was clipped by 7 bases and J by 7 bases, with 8 bases between them. The CDR3 bases are TGCAGCGCTCAGGGGAACACCATATATTTT. Protein: CSAQGNTIYF.

The V and J genes are TRBV6-6 and TRBJ1-5, with TRBD1 matching 11 bases. V was pared by 8 bases and J by 4 bases, with 1 base of the junction left unmatched. The CDR3 length is 13 residues. The germline gives CDR1 MNHNY, CDR2 SVGAGI (reference sequence). CDR3 sequence (DNA): TGTGCCAGCGGGACAGGGGGTAATCAGCCCCAGCATTTT. It translates to CASGTGGNQPQHF.